These 2 T cell receptor beta chains came from one sample sequenced in a study of cytomegalovirus exposure and HLA in healthy donors. Only in-frame clones appear in the TCRdb table, and some are missing; sequencing was by immunoSEQ multiplex PCR. The data hold 200,000 or so clones, with about 79% observed a single time. The sequenced sample was PBMCs. Receptor source: a young woman in good health and CMV-seropositive.

The chain recombines TRBV6-5 with TRBJ1-1; D is undetermined. With 6 bases removed from V and 5 bases from J, the gap between germline ends came to 16 bases. The germline V gene has CDR1 MNHEY and CDR2 SVGAGI. The CDR3 loop spans 14 amino acids. CDR3 residues: CASRPDRDGTEAFF. CDR3 DNA: TGTGCCAGCAGGCCGGACCGGGATGGGACTGAAGCTTTCTTT.

The chain couples TRBV30 to TRBJ2-7; weak D call: TRBD2 (6 bases). The ends were cut back, 2 bases at V and 6 bases at J, with 17 bases in the middle. Germline CDR1 is GTSNPN and CDR2 is SVGIG (reference sequence). CDR3 length equals 14 residues. This chain's CDR3 is CAWSWGGVRSEQYF. CDR3 bases: TGTGCCTGGAGTTGGGGCGGGGTGAGGAGCGAGCAGTACTTC. Filled out from reference TRBV30 and TRBJ2-7, the complete variable domain reads SQTIHQWPATLVQPVGSPLSLECTVEGTSNPNLYWYRQAAGRGLQLLFYSVGIGQISSEVPQNLSASRPQDRQFILSSKKLLLSDSGFYLCAWSWGGVRSEQYFGPGTRLTVT.